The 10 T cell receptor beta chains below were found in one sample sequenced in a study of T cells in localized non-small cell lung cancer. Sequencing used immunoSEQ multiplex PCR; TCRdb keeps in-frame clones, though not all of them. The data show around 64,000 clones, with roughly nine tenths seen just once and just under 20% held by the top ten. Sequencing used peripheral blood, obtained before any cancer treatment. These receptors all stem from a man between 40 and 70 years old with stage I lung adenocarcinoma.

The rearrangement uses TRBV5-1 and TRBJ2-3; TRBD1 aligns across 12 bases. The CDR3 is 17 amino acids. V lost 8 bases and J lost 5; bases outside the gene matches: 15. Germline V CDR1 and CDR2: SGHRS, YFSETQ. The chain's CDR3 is CARTPYGTGGLRDTQYF. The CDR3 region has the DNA TGCGCCAGGACACCCTACGGGACAGGGGGCTTGAGAGATACGCAGTATTTT. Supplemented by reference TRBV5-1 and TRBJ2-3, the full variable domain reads KAGVTQTPRYLIKTRGQQVTLSCSPISGHRSVSWYQQTPGQGLQFLFEYFSETQRNKGNFPGRFSGRQFSNSRSEMNVSTLELGDSALYLCARTPYGTGGLRDTQYFGPGTRLTVL.

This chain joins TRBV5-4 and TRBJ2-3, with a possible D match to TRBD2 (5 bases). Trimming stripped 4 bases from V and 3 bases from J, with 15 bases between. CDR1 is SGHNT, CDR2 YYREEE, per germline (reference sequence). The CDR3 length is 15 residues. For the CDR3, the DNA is TGTGCCAGCAGCGGGAGCGGACCAGTAACAGATACGCAGTATTTT. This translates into CASSGSGPVTDTQYF.

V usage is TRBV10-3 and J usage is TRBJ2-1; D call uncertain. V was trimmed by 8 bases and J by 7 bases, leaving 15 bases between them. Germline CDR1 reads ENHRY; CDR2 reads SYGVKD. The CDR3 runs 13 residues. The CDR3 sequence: CAIAAPTVNEQFF. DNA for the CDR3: TGTGCCATCGCGGCGCCCACGGTAAATGAGCAGTTCTTC.

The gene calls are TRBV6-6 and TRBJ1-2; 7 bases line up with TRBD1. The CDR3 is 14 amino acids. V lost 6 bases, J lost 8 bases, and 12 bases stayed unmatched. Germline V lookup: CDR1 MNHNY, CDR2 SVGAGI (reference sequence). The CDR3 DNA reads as TGTGCCAGCAGACGCGACCTACCGGGACAGGGCTACACCTTC. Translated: CASRRDLPGQGYTF.

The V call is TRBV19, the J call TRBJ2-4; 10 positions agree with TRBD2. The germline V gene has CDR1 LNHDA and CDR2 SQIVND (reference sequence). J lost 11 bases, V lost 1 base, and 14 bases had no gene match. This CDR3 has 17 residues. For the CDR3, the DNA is TGTGCCAGTAGTATAGGTACAGGGAGCGGGAGGGTGATCGTTCAGTACTTC. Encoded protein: CASSIGTGSGRVIVQYF.

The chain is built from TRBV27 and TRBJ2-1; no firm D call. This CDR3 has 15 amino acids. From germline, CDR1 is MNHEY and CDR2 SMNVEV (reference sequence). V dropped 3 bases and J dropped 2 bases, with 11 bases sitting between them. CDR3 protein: CASSFRSGAYNEQFF. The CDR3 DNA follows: TGTGCCAGCAGTTTCCGGAGTGGGGCCTACAATGAGCAGTTCTTC.

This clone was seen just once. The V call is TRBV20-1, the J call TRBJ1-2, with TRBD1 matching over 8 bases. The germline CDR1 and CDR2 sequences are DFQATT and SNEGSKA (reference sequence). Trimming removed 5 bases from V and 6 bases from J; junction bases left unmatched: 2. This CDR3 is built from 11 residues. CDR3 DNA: TGCAGTGCTGGGGACAGGCATGGCTACACCTTC. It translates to CSAGDRHGYTF.

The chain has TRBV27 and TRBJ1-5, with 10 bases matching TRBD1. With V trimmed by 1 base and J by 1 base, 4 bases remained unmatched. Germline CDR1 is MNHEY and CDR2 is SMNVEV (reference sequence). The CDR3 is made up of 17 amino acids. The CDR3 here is CASSLYDRGRSNQPQHF. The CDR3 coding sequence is TGTGCCAGCAGTTTATACGACAGGGGGCGCAGCAATCAGCCCCAGCATTTT.

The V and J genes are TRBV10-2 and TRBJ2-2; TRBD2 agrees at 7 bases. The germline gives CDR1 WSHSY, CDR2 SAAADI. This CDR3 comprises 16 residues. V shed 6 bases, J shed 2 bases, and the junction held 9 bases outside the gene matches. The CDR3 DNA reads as TGCGCCAGCAGACGGGGAGCGGGGATTAACACCGGGGAGCTGTTTTTT. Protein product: CASRRGAGINTGELFF.

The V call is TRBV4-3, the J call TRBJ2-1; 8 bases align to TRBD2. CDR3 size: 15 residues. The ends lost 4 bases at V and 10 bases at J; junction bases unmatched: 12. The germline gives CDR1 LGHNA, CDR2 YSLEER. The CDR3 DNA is TGCGCCAGCAGCCTTGACGGCTCCGGGAGGGGAGAGCAGTTCTTC. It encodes CASSLDGSGRGEQFF.